This T cell receptor (beta chain) was captured by sequencing in a study of regulatory T cells in long-lasting Graves disease. Study observations and caveats: Persistent disease preferred TRBV28, TRBJ1-2 and TRBJ2-5.

The time point is: persistent/refractory GD, antithyroid drugs over 5 years with positive TRAb. From PBMCs, RNA was extracted and then used to make the TCR library. By American Thyroid Association guidelines, Graves' disease was diagnosed in the cohort. The CDR3 runs 13 residues. To make TCR beta libraries, researchers used iRepertoire HTBI primers and Arm-PCR of CDR3 regions. TCRdb redid the calling of the multiplex PCR reads with MiXCR, one entry per CDR3 protein. The sample holds under 450,000 distinct CDR3 sequences; more than 20% are singletons and the top ten take approximately 27%. As for this clonotype: The antigen is not known. A much larger clone differs from this one at a single base, so this may be a read error.

This clonotype was obtained from a woman aged 35 to 49 with Graves disease. Sequencing used peripheral blood mononuclear cells (PBMCs), obtained when the disease was refractory, from a patient treated with antithyroid drugs. J is TRBJ2-7 and V is TRBV12-3 or TRBV12-4; no clear D gene. The CDR3 nucleotides read TGTGCCAGCAGCCTAGGGAACGCCTACGAGCAGTGCTTC. Residues: CASSLGNAYEQCF.